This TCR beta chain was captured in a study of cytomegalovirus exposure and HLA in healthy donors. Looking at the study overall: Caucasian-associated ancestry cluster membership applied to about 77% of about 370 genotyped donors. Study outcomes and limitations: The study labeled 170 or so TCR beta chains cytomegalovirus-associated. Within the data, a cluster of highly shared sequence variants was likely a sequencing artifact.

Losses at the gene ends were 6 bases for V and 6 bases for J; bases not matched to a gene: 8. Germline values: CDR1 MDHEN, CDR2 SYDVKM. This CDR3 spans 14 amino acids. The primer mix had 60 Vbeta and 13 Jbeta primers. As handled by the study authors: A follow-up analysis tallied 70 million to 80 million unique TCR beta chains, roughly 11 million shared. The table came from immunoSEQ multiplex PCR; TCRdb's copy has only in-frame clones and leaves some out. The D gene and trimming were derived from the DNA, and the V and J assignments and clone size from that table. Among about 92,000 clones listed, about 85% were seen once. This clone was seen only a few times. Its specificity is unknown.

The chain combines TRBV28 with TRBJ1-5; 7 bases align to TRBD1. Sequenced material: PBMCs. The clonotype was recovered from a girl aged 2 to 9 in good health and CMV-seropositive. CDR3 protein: CASSPGGGGQPQHF. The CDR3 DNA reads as TGTGCCAGCAGCCCAGGGGGAGGTGGTCAGCCCCAGCATTTT.